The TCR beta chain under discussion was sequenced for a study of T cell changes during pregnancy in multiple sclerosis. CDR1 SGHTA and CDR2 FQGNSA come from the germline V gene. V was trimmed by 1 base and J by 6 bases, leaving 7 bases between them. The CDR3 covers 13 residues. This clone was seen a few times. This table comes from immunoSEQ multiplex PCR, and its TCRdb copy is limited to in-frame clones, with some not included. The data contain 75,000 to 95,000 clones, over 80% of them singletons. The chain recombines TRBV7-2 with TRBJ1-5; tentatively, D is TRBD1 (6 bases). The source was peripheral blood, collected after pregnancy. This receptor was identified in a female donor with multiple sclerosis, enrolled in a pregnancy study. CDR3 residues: CASSLEGGQPQHF. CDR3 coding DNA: TGTGCCAGCAGCTTAGAAGGGGGTCAGCCCCAGCATTTT.